This T cell receptor beta chain is from a study of T cells expressing NK-cell markers. Study overall: HCMV seropositivity characterized most of the eight sequenced donors, and seronegativity one.

With UMIs, 5'RACE template switching was used to make TCR beta cDNA. TCRdb re-called the 5' RACE reads and gives one entry per CDR3 protein, without DNA. Its table records some 340,000 distinct CDR3 sequences. The CDR3 runs 12 residues. CDR1 is LGHDT, CDR2 YNNKEL, per germline (reference sequence). Sequencing was done on a sample of blood T cells: a sorted CD56 or NKG2C T cell subset, CD4+ or CD8+ T cells, or bulk PBMC T cells (not recorded which). This clonotype was sampled from a man between 18 and 69 years old in good health. The chain combines TRBV3-1 with TRBJ1-5. The CDR3 reads CASSRGTQPQHF.